The 17 T cell receptor beta chains in this list originate from one sample, sequenced in a study of blood T cell repertoires in COVID-19. Generated by immunoSEQ multiplex PCR, the TCRdb table keeps only in-frame clones and is missing some. The table includes some 55,000 clones, under 85% detected once. The source material was peripheral blood. These receptors came from an older woman with acute or convalescent COVID-19.

The chain combines TRBV28 with TRBJ2-7; 10 bases match TRBD2. The CDR3 contains 14 residues. Germline CDR1 and CDR2: MDHEN and SYDVKM. V gave up 7 bases and J gave up 3 bases; unmatched junction bases: 6. Here the CDR3 reads CASTRSSGSYEQYF. Written as DNA, the CDR3 is TGTGCCAGCACCCGATCTAGCGGGAGCTACGAGCAGTACTTC.

The chain couples TRBV7-2 to TRBJ2-7; the D gene is possibly TRBD2 (6 bases). V was trimmed by 5 bases and J by 4 bases, leaving 15 bases between them. CDR3 size: 14 residues. In germline, CDR1 is SGHTA, CDR2 FQGNSA. CDR3 region: CASSAGLLEYEQYF. DNA of the CDR3: TGTGCCAGCAGCGCGGGACTTTTAGAGTACGAGCAGTACTTC.

The V and J genes are TRBV5-1 and TRBJ2-3; 11 nucleotides agree with TRBD2. After removal of 6 bases from V and 2 bases from J, the junction contained 8 bases not matched to a gene. The CDR3 length is 16 residues. The germline gives CDR1 SGHRS, CDR2 YFSETQ. Here the CDR3 DNA reads TGCGCCAGCATAACTAGCGGGAGTCCCTTCACAGATACGCAGTATTTT. Protein product: CASITSGSPFTDTQYF.

V usage is TRBV21-1 and J usage is TRBJ1-4. TRBV21-1 is given as a pseudogene. The CDR3 runs to 15 residues. This CDR3 reads CASSKVRGTNEKLFF. CDR3 DNA: TGTGCCAGCAGCAAAGTACGGGGTACTAATGAAAAACTGTTTTTT.

This clone has a single count. The chain employs TRBV5-6 and TRBJ1-1; D uncertain. This CDR3 is 15 amino acids long. V was clipped by 2 bases and J by 1 base, with 12 bases between them. Germline V CDR1 and CDR2: SGHDT, YYEEEE. The CDR3 DNA is TGTGCCAGCAGCTTTTCGGGATTATGGAACACTGAAGCTTTCTTT. Amino acid sequence: CASSFSGLWNTEAFF.

The V and J genes are TRBV12-3 or TRBV12-4 and TRBJ1-2; D is unresolved. Trimming pared 6 bases from V and 4 bases from J, leaving 12 bases between. This CDR3 is built from 13 residues. Here the CDR3 reads CASSNRGPYGYTF. CDR3 bases: TGTGCCAGCAGCAATCGGGGTCCCTATGGCTACACCTTC.

V usage is TRBV11-2 and J usage is TRBJ2-5, with D maybe TRBD2 (6 bases). V was trimmed by 0 bases and J by 5 bases, leaving 16 bases between them. There are 16 residues in the CDR3. Germline V gene data show CDR1 as SGHAT and CDR2 as FQNNGV. CDR3: CASSLEWGGVAETQYF. In DNA form, the CDR3 reads TGTGCCAGCAGCTTAGAGTGGGGCGGGGTAGCTGAGACCCAGTACTTC.

This clone was seen a single time. The CDR3 loop is CASSLAGTSGGETQYF. Here the CDR3 DNA reads TGCGCCAGCAGCTTGGCAGGGACTAGCGGAGGGGAGACCCAGTACTTC. This rearrangement joins TRBV5-1 to TRBJ2-5; 11 bases map to TRBD2. The CDR3 loop spans 16 amino acids. Germline V gives CDR1 SGHRS, CDR2 YFSETQ. With V trimmed by 0 bases and J by 5 bases, 6 bases remained unmatched.

The chain joins TRBV5-1 to TRBJ2-1; tentatively, D is TRBD1 (5 bases). The CDR3 sequence is 15 residues long. CDR1 and CDR2 (germline): SGHRS, YFSETQ. With 0 bases removed from V and 7 bases from J, the gap between germline ends came to 14 bases. In nucleotides, the CDR3 is TGCGCCAGCAGCTTGGGGTACCCGACAGCGAATGAGCAGTTCTTC. Protein: CASSLGYPTANEQFF.

The V call is TRBV7-2, the J call TRBJ1-1; D might be TRBD1 (6 bases). The CDR3 covers 15 residues. The V gene's germline CDR1 is SGHTA and CDR2 FQGNSA. V was pared by 2 bases and J by 0 bases, with 10 bases between. The CDR3 reads CASSLSTGMNTEAFF. Here the CDR3 DNA reads TGTGCCAGCAGCTTAAGTACAGGGATGAACACTGAAGCTTTCTTT.

V gene TRBV6-5 combines with J gene TRBJ2-7; weak D call: TRBD2 (6 bases). CDR1 is MNHEY and CDR2 is SVGAGI in the germline V gene. Trimming took 2 bases from V and 4 from J, leaving 15 bases between them. This CDR3 comprises 15 residues. The CDR3 sequence is CASSYRLRGKYEQYF. The CDR3 DNA sequence: TGTGCCAGCAGTTACCGTCTCCGGGGGAAGTACGAGCAGTACTTC.

V is TRBV6-5 and J is TRBJ2-5; D perhaps matches TRBD2 (7 bases). V shed 2 bases and J shed 5 bases, with 18 bases lying between them. Germline V CDR1 and CDR2: MNHEY, SVGAGI. The CDR3 is made up of 16 amino acids. The CDR3 reads CASSYGRSGGGETQYF. As DNA, the CDR3 is TGTGCCAGCAGTTACGGTCGATCGGGCGGGGGCGAGACCCAGTACTTC.

This clone was picked up a small number of times. CDR3 sequence: CARTGGYGYTF. CDR3 coding DNA: TGTGCCAGGACAGGGGGGTATGGCTACACCTTC. The V gene is TRBV2, the J gene TRBJ1-2, with TRBD1 matching over 9 bases. Germline trimming cut 9 bases from V and 5 bases from J; bases unmatched to any gene: 1. Germline loops: CDR1 SNHLY, CDR2 FYNNEI. The CDR3 has 11 residues. Using reference TRBV2 and TRBJ1-2 for the parts outside the CDR3, the full variable domain is EPEVTQTPSHQVTQMGQEVILRCVPISNHLYFYWYRQILGQKVEFLVSFYNNEISEKSEIFDDQFSVERPDGSNFTLKIRSTKLEDSAMYFCARTGGYGYTFGSGTRLTVV.

The CDR3 region is CAIMTSGEDTQYF. The CDR3 coding sequence is TGTGCCATCATGACTAGCGGGGAAGATACGCAGTATTTT. The chain recombines TRBV10-3 with TRBJ2-3, with 11 bases fitting TRBD2. Germline CDR1 ENHRY, CDR2 SYGVKD. The CDR3 loop spans 13 amino acids. V shed 7 bases, J shed 5 bases, and the junction held 2 bases outside the gene matches.

This chain uses TRBV7-8 with TRBJ1-5; D ambiguous. The germline gives CDR1 SGHVS, CDR2 FQNEAQ. The CDR3 runs to 12 residues. V lost 3 bases and J 9 bases, leaving 9 bases between the germline ends. The CDR3 loop is CASSFDRGPQHF. As DNA, the CDR3 is TGTGCCAGCAGCTTCGACCGGGGGCCCCAGCATTTT. Using reference TRBV7-8 and TRBJ1-5 for the parts outside the CDR3, the full variable domain is GAGVSQSPRYKVAKRGQDVALRCDPISGHVSLFWYQQALGQGPEFLTYFQNEAQLDKSGLPSDRFFAERPEGSVSTLKIQRTQQEDSAVYLCASSFDRGPQHFGDGTRLSIL.

The chain couples TRBV6-5 to TRBJ1-5; D is ambiguous. V shed 0 bases and J shed 2 bases, with 8 bases lying between them. The germline gives CDR1 MNHEY, CDR2 SVGAGI. This CDR3 comprises 15 residues. CDR3 sequence (DNA): TGTGCCAGCAGTTACTCCGGTACAGGCAATCAGCCCCAGCATTTT. Residues: CASSYSGTGNQPQHF.

V usage is TRBV19 and J usage is TRBJ1-4; D not certain. Per the germline V gene, CDR1 is LNHDA and CDR2 is SQIVND (reference sequence). Deletions cut 3 bases from V and 7 bases from J, with 12 bases between. The CDR3 spans 14 residues. The CDR3: CASSIATHREKLFF. CDR3 nucleotide sequence: TGTGCCAGTAGTATCGCTACCCATCGTGAAAAACTGTTTTTT.